This paragraph covers one TCR beta chain sequence. These data originate in a study of OX40 agonist ivuxolimab in advanced cancers. Assay used: immunoSEQ multiplex PCR; TCRdb lists only in-frame clones, some missing. This table has about 86,000 clones, roughly 92% appearing once. This specimen consisted of CD4+ or CD8+ T cells sorted from blood, obtained in a trial of the OX40 agonist ivuxolimab. This sequence was found in an adult with an advanced solid tumor such as melanoma, head and neck, liver or kidney cancer.

The CDR3 nucleotides read TGTGCCAGCAGTTTTAACTGGGCCAGGGGCCATGGCTACACCTTC. Its protein is CASSFNWARGHGYTF. J is TRBJ1-2 and V is TRBV28; weak D call: TRBD1 (6 bases). The CDR3 runs to 15 residues. Germline V gives CDR1 MDHEN, CDR2 SYDVKM. Trimming removed 3 bases at V and 6 bases at J, with 17 bases between.